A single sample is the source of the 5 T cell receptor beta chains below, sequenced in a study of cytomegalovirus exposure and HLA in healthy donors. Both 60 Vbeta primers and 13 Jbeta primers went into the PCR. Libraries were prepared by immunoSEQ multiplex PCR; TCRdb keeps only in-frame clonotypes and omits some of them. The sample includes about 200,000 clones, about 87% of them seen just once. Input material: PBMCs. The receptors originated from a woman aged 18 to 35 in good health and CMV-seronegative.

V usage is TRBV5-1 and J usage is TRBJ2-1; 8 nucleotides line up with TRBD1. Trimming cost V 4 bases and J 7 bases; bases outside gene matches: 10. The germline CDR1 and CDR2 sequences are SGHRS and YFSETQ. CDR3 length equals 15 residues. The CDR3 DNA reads TGCGCCAGCAGCCGAGACAGGGGACTGAATAATGAGCAGTTCTTC. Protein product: CASSRDRGLNNEQFF. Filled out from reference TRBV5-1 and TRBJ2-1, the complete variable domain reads KAGVTQTPRYLIKTRGQQVTLSCSPISGHRSVSWYQQTPGQGLQFLFEYFSETQRNKGNFPGRFSGRQFSNSRSEMNVSTLELGDSALYLCASSRDRGLNNEQFFGPGTRLTVL.

The CDR3 DNA is TGTGCCAGCAGCAAAGTGGGAGGACGCGAGCAGTACTTC. Translation gives CASSKVGGREQYF. The V call is TRBV21-1, the J call TRBJ2-7; TRBD2 is the table's D call and was not checked against the DNA. TRBV21-1 is labeled a pseudogene. The CDR3 has 13 amino acids.

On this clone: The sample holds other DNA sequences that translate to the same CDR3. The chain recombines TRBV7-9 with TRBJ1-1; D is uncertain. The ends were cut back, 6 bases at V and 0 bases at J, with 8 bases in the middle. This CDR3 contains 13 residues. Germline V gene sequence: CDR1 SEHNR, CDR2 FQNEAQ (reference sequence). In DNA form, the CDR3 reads TGTGCCAGCAGTCGCGGAATGAACACTGAAGCTTTCTTT. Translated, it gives CASSRGMNTEAFF.

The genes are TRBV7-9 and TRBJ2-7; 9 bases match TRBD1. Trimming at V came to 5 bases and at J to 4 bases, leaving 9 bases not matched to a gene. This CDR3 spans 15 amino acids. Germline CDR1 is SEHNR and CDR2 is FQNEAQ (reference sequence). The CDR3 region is CASSSGTGSFYEQYF. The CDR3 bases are TGTGCCAGCAGCAGTGGGACAGGGAGTTTTTACGAGCAGTACTTC.

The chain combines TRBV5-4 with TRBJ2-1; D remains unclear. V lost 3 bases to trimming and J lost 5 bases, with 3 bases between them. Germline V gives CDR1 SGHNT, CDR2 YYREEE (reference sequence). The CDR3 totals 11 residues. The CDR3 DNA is TGTGCCAGCAGCTCAAACAATGAGCAGTTCTTC. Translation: CASSSNNEQFF.